The 9 T cell receptor beta chains presented below share a single source sample, sequenced in a study of blood T cell repertoires in COVID-19. Assay: immunoSEQ multiplex PCR; the TCRdb copy retains only in-frame clones and omits some. The sample has hundreds of thousands of clones, around 83% seen once. Material: peripheral blood. All receptors come from a man older than 75 with acute or convalescent COVID-19.

The rearrangement links TRBV5-1 to TRBJ1-2; 7 nucleotides align to TRBD1. Germline CDR1 and CDR2: SGHRS and YFSETQ. The CDR3 loop spans 16 amino acids. V gave up 3 bases and J gave up 8 bases; unmatched junction bases: 16. CDR3 in amino acids: CASSSGDTGAPRGYTF. The CDR3 region has the DNA TGCGCCAGCAGCTCGGGCGATACAGGGGCCCCTCGCGGCTACACCTTC.

The rearrangement joins TRBV19 to TRBJ2-1; 8 bases agree with TRBD1. With V trimmed by 6 bases and J by 7 bases, 8 bases remained unmatched. CDR1 and CDR2 (germline): LNHDA, SQIVND (reference sequence). CDR3 length: 14 residues. This chain's CDR3 is CASSRDRRVNEQFF. CDR3 bases: TGTGCCAGTAGCAGGGACAGGAGAGTGAATGAGCAGTTCTTC.

The CDR3 region has the DNA TGCGCCAGCAGCTCAACCCATAGCGGGAGTAAGTACGAGCAGTACTTC. Residues: CASSSTHSGSKYEQYF. The chain is built from TRBV5-1 and TRBJ2-7; 9 nucleotides align to TRBD2. CDR3 length: 16 amino acids. CDR1 and CDR2 from the germline V gene are SGHRS and YFSETQ. The trim removed 3 bases at V and 4 bases at J, leaving 11 bases unmatched. Combining the CDR3 with reference TRBV5-1 and TRBJ2-7 gives the whole variable domain KAGVTQTPRYLIKTRGQQVTLSCSPISGHRSVSWYQQTPGQGLQFLFEYFSETQRNKGNFPGRFSGRQFSNSRSEMNVSTLELGDSALYLCASSSTHSGSKYEQYFGPGTRLTVT.

This chain links TRBV7-9 with TRBJ2-2; D is unresolved. The V and J ends lost 2 bases and 8 bases respectively, with 12 bases between them. This CDR3 contains 14 residues. CDR1 is SEHNR and CDR2 is FQNEAQ in the germline V gene (reference sequence). The DNA for the CDR3 is TGTGCCAGCAGCTTACTTCCAGCGTCGGGGGAGCTGTTTTTT. It translates to CASSLLPASGELFF.

This chain uses TRBV10-3 with TRBJ2-7, with D possibly being TRBD1 (6 bases). Germline V gene lookup returns CDR1 ENHRY and CDR2 SYGVKD. V lost 10 bases to trimming and J lost 2 bases, with 15 bases between them. This CDR3 spans 13 amino acids. This chain's CDR3 is CASRGHNAYEQYF. CDR3 sequence (DNA): TGTGCCAGCAGGGGCCATAATGCCTACGAGCAGTACTTC.

The chain carries TRBV6-1 and TRBJ1-1; 7 bases line up with TRBD1. Unmatched junction bases numbered 12, after V lost 2 bases and J lost 3 bases. Germline V CDR1 and CDR2: MNHNS, SASEGT. CDR3 length: 17 residues. The CDR3 DNA follows: TGTGCCAGCAGTGAAAGTCAGGGGGTGTGGTGGGACACTGAAGCTTTCTTT. Encoded protein: CASSESQGVWWDTEAFF.

This clone occurred once. The V call is TRBV7-2, the J call TRBJ1-1, with 9 bases lining up with TRBD1. Looked up from germline, CDR1 is SGHTA and CDR2 is FQGNSA. Trimming cost V 5 bases and J 11 bases; bases outside gene matches: 12. The CDR3 runs to 14 residues. The CDR3 nucleotides are TGTGCCAGCAGCCCAGGACAGGGACAGGGAACGGCTTTCTTT. Protein product: CASSPGQGQGTAFF. The full variable domain, rest sourced from reference TRBV7-2 and TRBJ1-1, is GAGVSQSPSNKVTEKGKDVELRCDPISGHTALYWYRQSLGQGLEFLIYFQGNSAPDKSGLPSDRFSAERTGGSVSTLTIQRTQQEDSAVYLCASSPGQGQGTAFFGQGTRLTVV.

This clone came up a few times. J is TRBJ1-1 and V is TRBV6-5; perhaps TRBD1 as D (5 bases). This CDR3 has 13 residues. Trimming took 5 bases from V and 0 from J, leaving 7 bases between them. Germline CDR1 and CDR2: MNHEY and SVGAGI. CDR3 sequence (DNA): TGTGCCAGCAGTACAGGTCTGAACACTGAAGCTTTCTTT. It specifies CASSTGLNTEAFF.

For the CDR3, the DNA is TGTGCCTGGAGTTCCGGGACTAGAGGATCCGAGCAGTACTTC. This codes for CAWSSGTRGSEQYF. J is TRBJ2-7 and V is TRBV30; 8 bases line up with TRBD2. Germline CDR1 GTSNPN, CDR2 SVGIG (reference sequence). The V segment lost 2 bases and the J segment 6 bases; nucleotides outside the gene matches: 9. This CDR3 is 14 amino acids long.